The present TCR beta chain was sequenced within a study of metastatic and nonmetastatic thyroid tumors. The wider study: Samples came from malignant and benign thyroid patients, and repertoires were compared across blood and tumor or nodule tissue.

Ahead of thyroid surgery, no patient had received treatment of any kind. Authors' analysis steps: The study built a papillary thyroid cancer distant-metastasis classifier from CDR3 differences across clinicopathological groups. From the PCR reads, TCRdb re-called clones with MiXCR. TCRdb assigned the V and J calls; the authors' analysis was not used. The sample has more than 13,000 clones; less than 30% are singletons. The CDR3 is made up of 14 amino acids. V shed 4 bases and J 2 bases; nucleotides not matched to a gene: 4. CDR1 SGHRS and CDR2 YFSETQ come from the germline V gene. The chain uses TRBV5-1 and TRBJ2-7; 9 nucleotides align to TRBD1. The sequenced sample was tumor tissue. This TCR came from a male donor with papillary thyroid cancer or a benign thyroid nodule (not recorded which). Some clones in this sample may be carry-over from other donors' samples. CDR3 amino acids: CASSPGTGTYEQYF. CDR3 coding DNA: TGCGCCAGCAGCCCCGGGACAGGGACCTACGAGCAGTACTTC.